These 32 T cell receptor beta chains originate from one sample sequenced in a study of T cell changes during pregnancy in multiple sclerosis. Clones were read by immunoSEQ multiplex PCR, and TCRdb kept only the in-frame ones, dropping some. The data contain tens of thousands of clones, 80% to 90% of them singletons. The source was CD4+ T cells from peripheral blood mononuclear cells, collected in the first trimester of pregnancy. These receptors all come from a female donor in good health, enrolled as a control in a pregnancy study.

This rearrangement joins TRBV10-3 to TRBJ2-5; 7 bases align to TRBD1. The CDR3 covers 12 residues. J lost 2 bases, V lost 10 bases, and 4 bases had no gene match. The germline CDR1 and CDR2 sequences are ENHRY and SYGVKD. The CDR3 coding sequence is TGTGCCAGCCGGGACAGACAAGAGACCCAGTACTTC. Residues: CASRDRQETQYF.

V is TRBV29-1 and J is TRBJ1-1; D possibly corresponds to TRBD1 (6 bases). Looked up from germline, CDR1 is SQVTM and CDR2 is ANQGSEA. V lost 6 bases and J 2 bases, leaving 10 bases between the germline ends. The CDR3 is 12 amino acids. CDR3 DNA sequence: TGCAGCGTCTCGGACAGAAACACTGAAGCTTTCTTT. Translation: CSVSDRNTEAFF.

This clone was seen a single time. The rearrangement links TRBV10-3 to TRBJ2-7; 8 nucleotides match TRBD2. The length of the CDR3 is 14 residues. Unmatched junction bases numbered 4, after V lost 5 bases and J lost 1 base. Per germline, CDR1 ENHRY and CDR2 SYGVKD. CDR3 nucleotides: TGTGCCATCAGTCAGCGGGGGTTTTCCTACGAGCAGTACTTC. Translated: CAISQRGFSYEQYF.

This chain joins TRBV19 and TRBJ1-2; no clear D gene. Trimming cost V 3 bases and J 5 bases, with 4 bases left between them. This CDR3 region has 11 residues. The germline V gene has CDR1 LNHDA and CDR2 SQIVND (reference sequence). The chain's CDR3 is CASSMRYGYTF. Here the CDR3 DNA reads TGTGCCAGTAGTATGCGGTATGGCTACACCTTC.

This clone has just one count. The V and J genes are TRBV7-2 and TRBJ2-1; tentative D call: TRBD1 (8 bases). CDR1 SGHTA and CDR2 FQGNSA come from the germline V gene. Trimming shortened V by 4 bases and J by 9 bases, and 22 bases separated the two germline ends. CDR3 length: 16 residues. CDR3 residues: CASSWGGTGVRIEQFF. As DNA, the CDR3 is TGTGCCAGCAGCTGGGGAGGGACAGGCGTTAGGATTGAGCAGTTCTTC.

V gene TRBV7-9 combines with J gene TRBJ2-5, with 7 bases identical to TRBD2. The germline CDR1 and CDR2 sequences are SEHNR and FQNEAQ (reference sequence). J gave up 1 base and V 3 bases, and 5 bases lay outside the gene matches. CDR3 length: 15 amino acids. This chain's CDR3 is CASSFGGGTQETQYF. The CDR3 nucleotides are TGTGCCAGCAGCTTCGGCGGGGGTACCCAAGAGACCCAGTACTTC.

V and J are TRBV5-6 and TRBJ2-5; D might be TRBD2 (6 bases). CDR1 is SGHDT, CDR2 YYEEEE, per germline. This CDR3 contains 13 residues. The V end lost 2 bases, the J end lost 5 bases, and 10 bases lay between the germline ends. CDR3 nucleotides: TGTGCCAGCAGCTTAGCGGGCTCTGAGACCCAGTACTTC. Encoded protein: CASSLAGSETQYF.

The chain links TRBV9 to TRBJ1-6; 9 bases are shared with TRBD1. The germline CDR1 and CDR2 sequences are SGDLS and YYNGEE. J was trimmed by 9 bases and V by 3 bases; bases with no gene match: 7. The CDR3 spans 15 residues. The CDR3 nucleotides are TGTGCCAGCAGCGGTGCGGACAGGGGCGGTTCACCCCTCCACTTT. Its protein is CASSGADRGGSPLHF. Complete variable domain (other parts from reference TRBV9 and TRBJ1-6): DSGVTQTPKHLITATGQRVTLRCSPRSGDLSVYWYQQSLDQGLQFLIQYYNGEERAKGNILERFSAQQFPDLHSELNLSSLELGDSALYFCASSGADRGGSPLHFGNGTRLTVT.

The V call is TRBV18, the J call TRBJ2-3; D is undetermined. The germline V gene has CDR1 KGHSH and CDR2 LQKENI. CDR3 length equals 14 residues. Trimming removed 3 bases from V and 3 bases from J, with 10 bases in between. The CDR3: CASSPVSLTDTQYF. In DNA form, the CDR3 reads TGTGCCAGCTCACCTGTCTCCCTTACAGATACGCAGTATTTT.

This clone was counted a few times. The J gene is TRBJ1-2, the V gene TRBV27; D is unclear. Germline V gives CDR1 MNHEY, CDR2 SMNVEV (reference sequence). This CDR3 comprises 15 residues. V lost 3 bases, J lost 2 bases, and 13 bases lay in between. The CDR3 loop is CASSLAPTPNYGYTF. The DNA for the CDR3 is TGTGCCAGCAGTTTGGCACCGACTCCGAACTATGGCTACACCTTC.

The CDR3 sequence is CASDSDTVGGSNQPQHF. The DNA for the CDR3 is TGTGCCAGCGACTCCGACACAGTAGGGGGAAGCAATCAGCCCCAGCATTTT. The V and J genes are TRBV28 and TRBJ1-5; TRBD1 might be the D (6 bases). Germline CDR1 and CDR2: MDHEN and SYDVKM. Trimming cost V 8 bases and J 1 base, with 21 bases left between them. The CDR3 has 17 residues.

This clone has more than one count but fewer than ten. The chain is built from TRBV19 and TRBJ2-5, with 13 bases lining up with TRBD2. Trimming took 4 bases from V and 2 from J; bases not matched to a gene: 1. This CDR3 has 15 residues. Germline assignment: CDR1 LNHDA and CDR2 SQIVND (reference sequence). The CDR3 spells CASSTGLAGQETQYF. The CDR3 DNA sequence: TGTGCCAGTAGTACGGGACTAGCGGGGCAAGAGACCCAGTACTTC.

V is TRBV5-1 and J is TRBJ2-1; 8 bases match TRBD1. CDR1 is SGHRS, CDR2 YFSETQ, per germline. There are 14 residues in the CDR3. The J segment lost 7 bases and the V segment lost 0 bases, leaving 3 bases of the junction unmatched. The DNA of the CDR3 is TGCGCCAGCAGCTTGGGACAGGGGAAGAATGAGCAGTTCTTC. Its protein is CASSLGQGKNEQFF. The variable domain in full, with the rest retrieved from reference TRBV5-1 and TRBJ2-1, is KAGVTQTPRYLIKTRGQQVTLSCSPISGHRSVSWYQQTPGQGLQFLFEYFSETQRNKGNFPGRFSGRQFSNSRSEMNVSTLELGDSALYLCASSLGQGKNEQFFGPGTRLTVL.

This chain uses TRBV5-6 with TRBJ2-3; 8 bases align to TRBD1. With V trimmed by 2 bases and J by 1 base, 15 bases remained unmatched. This CDR3 has 19 amino acids. Germline lookup yields CDR1 SGHDT and CDR2 YYEEEE. In DNA form, the CDR3 reads TGTGCCAGCAGCTTACTTTGGACAGGGACGAAATTCGGCACAGATACGCAGTATTTT. Its translation is CASSLLWTGTKFGTDTQYF.

The rearrangement links TRBV6-5 to TRBJ1-1, with 9 bases aligning to TRBD1. This CDR3 has 15 amino acids. The J segment lost 3 bases and the V segment lost 5 bases, leaving 7 bases of the junction unmatched. Germline V CDR1 and CDR2: MNHEY, SVGAGI. The CDR3 sequence is CASSPGQGLYTEAFF. DNA for the CDR3: TGTGCCAGCAGTCCGGGACAGGGTTTGTACACTGAAGCTTTCTTT.

This sequence joins TRBV10-3 and TRBJ1-5; TRBD1 is a possible D gene (6 bases). The germline gives CDR1 ENHRY, CDR2 SYGVKD. This CDR3 has 15 residues. V was trimmed by 6 bases and J by 3 bases, leaving 15 bases between them. The CDR3 reads CAISQQGRDNQPQHF. CDR3 nucleotides: TGTGCCATCAGCCAACAGGGTAGGGACAATCAGCCCCAGCATTTT.

The V call is TRBV7-9, the J call TRBJ1-4; 7 bases align to TRBD1. The CDR3 length is 14 residues. The V and J ends lost 1 base and 14 bases, in that order; junction bases with no gene match: 10. Germline CDR1 SEHNR, CDR2 FQNEAQ (reference sequence). The CDR3 protein is CASSLDQGVVRLFF. The CDR3 DNA reads as TGTGCCAGCAGCTTAGATCAGGGGGTAGTTCGTCTGTTTTTT.

The chain couples TRBV30 to TRBJ2-3; 12 nucleotides align to TRBD2. Germline V gene sequence: CDR1 GTSNPN, CDR2 SVGIG (reference sequence). This CDR3 region has 13 residues. V lost 8 bases, J lost 2 bases, and 2 bases stayed unmatched. As DNA, the CDR3 is TGTGCCCTAGCGGGGGGGTTCACAGATACGCAGTATTTT. This translates into CALAGGFTDTQYF.

This clone was picked up a small number of times. The gene calls are TRBV7-2 and TRBJ2-3; TRBD2 matches at 8 bases. V gave up 4 bases and J gave up 1 base; unmatched junction bases: 7. This CDR3 contains 16 residues. Per the germline V gene, CDR1 is SGHTA and CDR2 is FQGNSA. This CDR3 reads CASSSTGGVGTDTQYF. CDR3 in DNA: TGTGCCAGCAGCTCGACCGGGGGGGTCGGCACAGATACGCAGTATTTT.

This chain connects TRBV5-1 to TRBJ1-3; TRBD1 is a possible D gene (5 bases). V was pared by 0 bases and J by 4 bases, with 14 bases between. CDR1 and CDR2 (germline): SGHRS, YFSETQ. This CDR3 spans 16 amino acids. The CDR3 DNA follows: TGCGCCAGCAGCTTGGCACCAGCCAGGGAAGGAAACACCATATATTTT. Amino acid sequence: CASSLAPAREGNTIYF.

The CDR3 nucleotides are TGTGCCAGCAGCTTAGAAGGAGGGCGGCACGACAATGAGCAGTTCTTC. It is translated as CASSLEGGRHDNEQFF. This chain uses TRBV11-3 with TRBJ2-1; D is possibly TRBD2 (6 bases). V dropped 0 bases and J dropped 5 bases, with 14 bases sitting between them. The germline V gene encodes CDR1 SGHNT and CDR2 YENEEA. This CDR3 comprises 16 residues.

This clone has just one count. The CDR3: CASSWAPTGAGADTQYF. In DNA, the CDR3 is TGTGCCAGCAGCTGGGCCCCGACAGGGGCGGGGGCAGATACGCAGTATTTT. This chain uses TRBV11-3 with TRBJ2-3; D is perhaps TRBD1 (8 bases). The V end was cut by 4 bases, the J end by 4 bases, with 21 bases between. This CDR3 spans 17 amino acids. The germline gives CDR1 SGHNT, CDR2 YENEEA.

This chain connects TRBV10-3 to TRBJ2-6; 12 bases are shared with TRBD1. The trim removed 8 bases at V and 2 bases at J, leaving 7 bases unmatched. This CDR3 has 17 residues. Germline lookup yields CDR1 ENHRY and CDR2 SYGVKD. The CDR3 bases are TGTGCCATCCTACCGGGACAGGGGGCGCCTGGGGCCAACGTCCTGACTTTC. Amino acid sequence: CAILPGQGAPGANVLTF.

The chain joins TRBV19 to TRBJ1-2, with a tentative D call TRBD1 (5 bases). V lost 5 bases to trimming and J lost 3 bases, with 13 bases between them. The CDR3 has 14 amino acids. CDR1 and CDR2 from the germline V gene are LNHDA and SQIVND (reference sequence). The CDR3 sequence: CASSGGSHYYGYTF. CDR3 bases: TGTGCCAGTAGTGGGGGGTCTCATTACTATGGCTACACCTTC.

The chain combines TRBV27 with TRBJ2-3; the D is unclear. The CDR3 consists of 15 residues. Trimming removed 3 bases from V and 0 bases from J, with 10 bases in between. Germline loops: CDR1 MNHEY, CDR2 SMNVEV (reference sequence). The CDR3: CASSLQDPSTDTQYF. The CDR3 DNA reads TGTGCCAGCAGTTTGCAGGATCCTAGCACAGATACGCAGTATTTT.

This clone was detected once. The V call is TRBV7-2, the J call TRBJ2-3, with 9 bases lining up with TRBD1. The CDR3 covers 13 residues. The germline V gene has CDR1 SGHTA and CDR2 FQGNSA. The junction had 4 bases not matched to a gene; V was cut back by 6 bases and J by 6 bases. CDR3 region: CASSITGGDTQYF. The CDR3 DNA is TGTGCCAGCAGTATTACAGGGGGCGATACGCAGTATTTT.

This clone was detected only a few times. The V gene is TRBV19, the J gene TRBJ1-6; no firm D call. CDR1 and CDR2 from the germline V gene are LNHDA and SQIVND (reference sequence). This CDR3 has 18 residues. The V end lost 3 bases, the J end lost 7 bases, and 22 bases lay between the germline ends. CDR3 nucleotide sequence: TGTGCCAGTAGTATGGGGTGGAGAGGGAAGAAGGGAAATTCACCCCTCCACTTT. This gives the protein CASSMGWRGKKGNSPLHF.

In this sample, this clone turned up once. The chain employs TRBV4-3 and TRBJ1-2; D gene ambiguous. The V end lost 0 bases, the J end lost 0 bases, and 11 bases lay between the germline ends. Germline-derived CDR1 and CDR2 are LGHNA and YSLEER. The CDR3 contains 16 residues. The CDR3 loop is CASSQDVSSTNYGYTF. In nucleotides, the CDR3 is TGCGCCAGCAGCCAAGACGTATCTAGTACTAACTATGGCTACACCTTC.

This clone was counted once. The chain has TRBV5-4 and TRBJ1-1; weak D call: TRBD1 (5 bases). The CDR3 is 14 residues long. Germline CDR1 reads SGHNT; CDR2 reads YYREEE (reference sequence). The germline V and J ends were trimmed by 4 bases and 3 bases, with 13 bases remaining between them. The CDR3 spells CASSPLDIDTEAFF. The CDR3 DNA reads TGTGCCAGCAGCCCCTTGGACATCGACACTGAAGCTTTCTTT.

This clone has a handful of counts. This CDR3 is CASSEKYEQYF. The DNA of the CDR3 is TGTGCCAGCAGCGAGAAATACGAGCAGTACTTC. The chain is built from TRBV7-2 and TRBJ2-7; D is unclear. Looked up from germline, CDR1 is SGHTA and CDR2 is FQGNSA. CDR3 length: 11 residues. V lost 5 bases and J 4 bases, leaving 6 bases between the germline ends. Supplemented by reference TRBV7-2 and TRBJ2-7, the full variable domain reads GAGVSQSPSNKVTEKGKDVELRCDPISGHTALYWYRQSLGQGLEFLIYFQGNSAPDKSGLPSDRFSAERTGGSVSTLTIQRTQQEDSAVYLCASSEKYEQYFGPGTRLTVT.

This rearrangement joins TRBV10-2 to TRBJ1-3; the D gene is possibly TRBD1 (5 bases). Trimming pared 3 bases from V and 2 bases from J, leaving 17 bases between. The CDR3 extends over 17 amino acids. The V gene's germline CDR1 is WSHSY and CDR2 SAAADI. DNA of the CDR3: TGCGCCAGCAGTGAAAGTCCAGGGCTTGGTCCTGGAAACACCATATATTTT. Encoded protein: CASSESPGLGPGNTIYF.

This clone was detected a few times. The chain uses TRBV7-9 and TRBJ1-1, with 8 bases aligning to TRBD1. Germline assignment: CDR1 SEHNR and CDR2 FQNEAQ (reference sequence). This CDR3 region has 14 residues. V shed 5 bases and J 4 bases; nucleotides not matched to a gene: 6. CDR3 sequence reads: CASSRNDRGTEAFF. The DNA of the CDR3 is TGTGCCAGCAGCCGAAATGACAGGGGCACTGAAGCTTTCTTT.